This T cell receptor (beta chain) was found in a study of control samples from healthy donors and cancer patients. In germline, CDR1 is LNHDA, CDR2 SQIVND (reference sequence). The CDR3 loop spans 14 amino acids. The germline V and J ends were trimmed by 5 bases and 0 bases, with 10 bases remaining between them. TCRdb keeps only in-frame clones here, not all; method: immunoSEQ multiplex PCR. The sample lists tens of thousands of clones, 70% to 80% seen once, with less than 25% in the top ten. The V gene is TRBV19, the J gene TRBJ2-5, with D tentatively TRBD1 (5 bases). This receptor was identified in a man aged 60 to 75 with head and neck cancer. The sample was PBMCs. The CDR3 coding sequence is TGTGCCAGTAGTGGCTGGGGCAACCAAGAGACCCAGTACTTC. This gives the protein CASSGWGNQETQYF.